Sequencing of this T cell receptor (beta chain) was carried out in a study of blood T cell repertoires in COVID-19. The assay was immunoSEQ multiplex PCR, and TCRdb's table has in-frame clones only and misses some. The sample comprises around 300,000 clones, 85% to 90% of which are singletons, and 3.5% to 4.5% rests with the top ten. This CDR3 region has 17 residues. V trimming: 6 bases; J trimming: 6 bases; junction bases outside the gene matches: 16. Germline V gives CDR1 SGHAT, CDR2 FQNNGV. This TCR came from a middle-aged woman with acute or convalescent COVID-19. The genes are TRBV11-2 and TRBJ2-3, with 9 positions matching TRBD2. The sample comprised peripheral blood. CDR3 sequence: CASRPPGLAPPRDTQYF. CDR3 sequence (DNA): TGTGCCAGCAGACCTCCGGGACTAGCTCCCCCCAGGGATACGCAGTATTTT. Full variable domain (rest looked up from reference TRBV11-2 and TRBJ2-3): EAGVAQSPRYKIIEKRQSVAFWCNPISGHATLYWYQQILGQGPKLLIQFQNNGVVDDSQLPKDRFSAERLKGVDSTLKIQPAKLEDSAVYLCASRPPGLAPPRDTQYFGPGTRLTVL.